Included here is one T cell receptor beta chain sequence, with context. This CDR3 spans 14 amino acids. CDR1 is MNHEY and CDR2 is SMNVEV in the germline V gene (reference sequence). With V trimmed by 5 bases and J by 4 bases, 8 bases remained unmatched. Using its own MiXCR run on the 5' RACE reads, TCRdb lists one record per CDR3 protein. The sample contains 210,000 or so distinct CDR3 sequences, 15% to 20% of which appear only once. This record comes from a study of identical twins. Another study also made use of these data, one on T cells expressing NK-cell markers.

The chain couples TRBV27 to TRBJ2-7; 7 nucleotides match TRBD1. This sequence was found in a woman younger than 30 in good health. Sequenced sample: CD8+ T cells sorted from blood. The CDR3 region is CASSPRQGGYEQYF. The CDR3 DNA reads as TGTGCCAGCAGTCCAAGACAGGGTGGGTACGAGCAGTACTTC.